The TCR beta chain under discussion was sequenced for a study of T cells after yellow fever vaccination. This clonotype turned up a few times. Its antigen is still unknown. UMIs and a universal primer site were added when TCR cDNA was made by 5'RACE template switching. TCRdb recomputed calls from the 5' RACE reads with MiXCR, one row per CDR3 protein. The data contain approximately 120,000 distinct CDR3 sequences, approximately 9% of them singletons. The trim removed 4 bases at V and 0 bases at J, leaving 1 base unmatched. This CDR3 has 15 amino acids. Germline CDR1 reads MNHEY; CDR2 reads SVGEGT. Study findings and constraints: Once the booster was given, most primary-vaccination clones reappeared, at about 96% for CD4 and roughly 85% for CD8.

The sequencing here drew on CD8+ T cells sorted from PBMCs, taken on the day of the yellow fever booster vaccination. The J gene is TRBJ1-4, the V gene TRBV6-2 or TRBV6-3, with TRBD1 matching over 8 bases. The receptor was isolated from a man younger than 35 who received the YFV17D yellow fever vaccine. CDR3 DNA: TGTGCCAGCAGTTGGGGACAGGCAACTAATGAAAAACTGTTTTTT. This encodes CASSWGQATNEKLFF.